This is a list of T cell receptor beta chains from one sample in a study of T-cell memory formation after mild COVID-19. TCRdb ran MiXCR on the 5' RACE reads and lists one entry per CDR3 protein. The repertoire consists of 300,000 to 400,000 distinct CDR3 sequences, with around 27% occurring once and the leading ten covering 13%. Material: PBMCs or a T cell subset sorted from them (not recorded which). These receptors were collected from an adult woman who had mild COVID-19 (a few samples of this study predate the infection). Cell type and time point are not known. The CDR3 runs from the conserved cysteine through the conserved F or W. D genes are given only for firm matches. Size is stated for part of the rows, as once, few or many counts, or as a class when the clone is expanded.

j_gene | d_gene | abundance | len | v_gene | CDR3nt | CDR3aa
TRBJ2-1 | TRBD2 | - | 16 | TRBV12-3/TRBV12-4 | TGTGCCAGCAGACGGGACAGCGGGAGGTCCTACAATGAGCAGTTCTTC | CASRRDSGRSYNEQFF
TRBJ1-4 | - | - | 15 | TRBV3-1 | TGTGCCAGCAGCCAAGAGGGGTCCTACGGTGAAAAACTGTTTTTT | CASSQEGSYGEKLFF
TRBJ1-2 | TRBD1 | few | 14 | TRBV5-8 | TGTGCCAGCAGCTTGCTTGGACAGGGTGAAGGCTACACCTTC | CASSLLGQGEGYTF
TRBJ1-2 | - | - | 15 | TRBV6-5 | TGTGCCAGCAGTTCCAGAGAGGCAGCTCACTATGGCTACACCTTC | CASSSREAAHYGYTF
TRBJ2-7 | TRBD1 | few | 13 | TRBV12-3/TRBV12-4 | TGTGCCAGCAGAGGGACAGGGACCTACGAGCAGTACTTC | CASRGTGTYEQYF
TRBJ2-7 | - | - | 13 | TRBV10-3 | TGTGCCATCAGGATCGGACAGAGCTACGAGCAGTACTTC | CAIRIGQSYEQYF
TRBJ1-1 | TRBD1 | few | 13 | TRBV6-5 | TGTGCCAGCAGTACAGGGGGCGGCACTGAAGCTTTCTTT | CASSTGGGTEAFF
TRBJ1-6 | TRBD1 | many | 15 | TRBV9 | TGTGCCAGCAGCCCCCGGACAGGGAATAATTCACCCCTCCACTTT | CASSPRTGNNSPLHF
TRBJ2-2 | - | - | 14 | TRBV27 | TGTGCCAGCAGTTTGTCCTGGGACACCGGGGAGCTGTTTTTT | CASSLSWDTGELFF
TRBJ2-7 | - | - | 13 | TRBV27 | TGTGCCGGGGGCGGGATCCCGTACCACGAGCAGTACTTC | CAGGGIPYHEQYF
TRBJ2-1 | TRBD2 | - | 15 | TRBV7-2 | TGTGCCAGCAGCTTAGATGGGCAAGCGGGAAGAGAGCAGTTCTTC | CASSLDGQAGREQFF
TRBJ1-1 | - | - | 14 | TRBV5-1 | TGCGCCAGCAACAAACAGGGACTGAACACTGAAGCTTTCTTT | CASNKQGLNTEAFF
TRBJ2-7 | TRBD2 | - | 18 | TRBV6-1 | TGTGCCAGCAGTAGGGCCCTCTTAGCGGGAGGGGGTTCCTACGAGCAGTACTTC | CASSRALLAGGGSYEQYF
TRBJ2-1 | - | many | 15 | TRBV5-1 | TGCGCCAGCAGCTTGAATGGGGGCTCCTACAATGAGCAGTTCTTC | CASSLNGGSYNEQFF
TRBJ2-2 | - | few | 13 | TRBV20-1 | TGCAGTGCTAGTCGGAGGGGAGGCCGGGAGCTGTTTTTT | CSASRRGGRELFF
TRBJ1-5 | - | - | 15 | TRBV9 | TGTGCCAGCAGCAAAACGGGACGGGCCATCCAGCCCCAGCATTTT | CASSKTGRAIQPQHF
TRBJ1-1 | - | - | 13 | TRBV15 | TGTGCCACCAGCAGCCAAAAGGGATCTGAAGCTTTCTTT | CATSSQKGSEAFF
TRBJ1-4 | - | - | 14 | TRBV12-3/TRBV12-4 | TGTGCCAGCAGTTTAACGGAACTAGGCGAAAAACTGTTTTTT | CASSLTELGEKLFF
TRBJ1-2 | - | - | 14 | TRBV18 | TGTGCCAGCTCTCCCGAGACAGGTGAAGTTGGCTACACCTTC | CASSPETGEVGYTF
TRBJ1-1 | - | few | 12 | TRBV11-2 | TGTGCCAGCAGTCACAGACGGACTGAAGCTTTCTTT | CASSHRRTEAFF
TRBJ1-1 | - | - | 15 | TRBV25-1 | TGTGCCAGCAGGATTAAGGGGACACTATCCACTGAAGCTTTCTTT | CASRIKGTLSTEAFF
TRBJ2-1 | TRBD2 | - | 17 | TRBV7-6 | TGTGCCAGCAGCCAACGGGAAGTAGCGGGAGGAGAAGGGGAGCAGTTCTTC | CASSQREVAGGEGEQFF
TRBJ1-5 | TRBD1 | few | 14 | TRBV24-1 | TGTGCCACCAGTGGGGGACAGGGCTATCAGCCCCAGCATTTT | CATSGGQGYQPQHF
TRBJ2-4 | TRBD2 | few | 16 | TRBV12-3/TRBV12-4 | TGTGCCAGCAGCAAGAAGCGGGGTCGAGCCAAAAACATTCAGTACTTC | CASSKKRGRAKNIQYF
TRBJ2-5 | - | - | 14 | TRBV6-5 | TGTGCCAGCAGTTACGGACCCGCAGCAGGGACCCAGTACTTC | CASSYGPAAGTQYF
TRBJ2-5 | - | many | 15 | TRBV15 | TGTGCCACCAGCAGAGACAGGGGAGAAGAGGAGACCCAGTACTTC | CATSRDRGEEETQYF
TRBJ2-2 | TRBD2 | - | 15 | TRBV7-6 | TGTGCCAGCATGCTAGCGGGACCGAACACCGGGGAGCTGTTTTTT | CASMLAGPNTGELFF
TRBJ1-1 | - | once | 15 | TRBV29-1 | TGCAGCGTTCTCACAAGATTAAGCCGAAACACTGAAGCTTTCTTT | CSVLTRLSRNTEAFF
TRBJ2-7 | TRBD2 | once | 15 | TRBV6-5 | TGTGCCAGCAGACTAGCGGGAGGATTCTCCTACGAGCAGTACTTC | CASRLAGGFSYEQYF
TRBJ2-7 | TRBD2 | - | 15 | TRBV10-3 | TGTGCCATCAGTGACGGTGGTAGCGGGGGCTACGAGCAGTACTTC | CAISDGGSGGYEQYF
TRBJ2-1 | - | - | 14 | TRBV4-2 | TGTGCCAGCAGCCAAGACGAGGGAATCAATGAGCAGTTCTTC | CASSQDEGINEQFF
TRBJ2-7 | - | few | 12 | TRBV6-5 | TGTGCCAGCAGGGCGGGAAGCTACGAGCAGTACTTC | CASRAGSYEQYF
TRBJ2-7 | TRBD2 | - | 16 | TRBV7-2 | TGTGCCAGCAGCGATTGGACTAGCGGGAGGTCCTACGAGCAGTACTTC | CASSDWTSGRSYEQYF
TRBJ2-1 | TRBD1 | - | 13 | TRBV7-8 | TGTGCCAGCAGCCCCAGGGGGAGCGATGAGCAGTTCTTC | CASSPRGSDEQFF
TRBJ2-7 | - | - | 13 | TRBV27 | TGTGCCAGCCTCAGGCGGGGTAGCTACGAGCAGTACTTC | CASLRRGSYEQYF
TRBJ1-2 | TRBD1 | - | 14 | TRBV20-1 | TGCAGTGCTAGTCGGGACAGACCGTTTTATGGCTACACCTTC | CSASRDRPFYGYTF
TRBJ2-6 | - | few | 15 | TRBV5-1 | TGCGCCAGCAGCGGTTTAGGGTCTGGGGCCAACGTCCTGACTTTC | CASSGLGSGANVLTF
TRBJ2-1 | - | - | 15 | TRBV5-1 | TGCGCCAGCAGCCCGTGGGCAGGGATGTACAATGAGCAGTTCTTC | CASSPWAGMYNEQFF
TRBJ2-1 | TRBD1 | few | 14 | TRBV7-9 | TGTGCCAGCAGCTTGTTGCAGGGGGCCAATGAGCAGTTCTTC | CASSLLQGANEQFF
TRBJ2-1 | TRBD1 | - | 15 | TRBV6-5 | TGTGCCAGCAGCCGCACGGGACAGACGTACAATGAGCAGTTCTTC | CASSRTGQTYNEQFF
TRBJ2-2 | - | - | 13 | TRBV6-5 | TGTGCCAGCAGGCTTGGTGGGACCGGGGAGCTGTTTTTT | CASRLGGTGELFF
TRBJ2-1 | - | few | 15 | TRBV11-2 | TGTGCCAGCAGACGATCCCGGGACTCCTACAATGAGCAGTTCTTC | CASRRSRDSYNEQFF
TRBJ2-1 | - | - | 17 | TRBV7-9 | TGTGCCAGCAGCTTCCCCCACTCAGGGATGAGGGGCAATGAGCAGTTCTTC | CASSFPHSGMRGNEQFF